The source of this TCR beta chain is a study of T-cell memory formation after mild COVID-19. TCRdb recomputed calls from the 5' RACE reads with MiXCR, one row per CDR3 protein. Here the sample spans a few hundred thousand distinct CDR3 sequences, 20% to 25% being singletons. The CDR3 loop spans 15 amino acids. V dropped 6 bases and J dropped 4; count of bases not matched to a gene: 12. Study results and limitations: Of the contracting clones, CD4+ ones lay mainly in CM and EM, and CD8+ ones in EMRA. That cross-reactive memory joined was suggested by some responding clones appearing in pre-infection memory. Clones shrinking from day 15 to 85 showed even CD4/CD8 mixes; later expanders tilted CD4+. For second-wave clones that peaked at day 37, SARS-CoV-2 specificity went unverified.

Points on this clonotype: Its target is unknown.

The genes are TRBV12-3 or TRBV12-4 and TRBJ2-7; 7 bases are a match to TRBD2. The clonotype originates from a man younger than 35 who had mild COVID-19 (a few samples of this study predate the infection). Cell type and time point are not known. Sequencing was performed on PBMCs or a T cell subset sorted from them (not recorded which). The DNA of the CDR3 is TGTGCCAGCAGCTCCCCAGAAGCGGGGCAGTACGAGCAGTACTTC. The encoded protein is CASSSPEAGQYEQYF.